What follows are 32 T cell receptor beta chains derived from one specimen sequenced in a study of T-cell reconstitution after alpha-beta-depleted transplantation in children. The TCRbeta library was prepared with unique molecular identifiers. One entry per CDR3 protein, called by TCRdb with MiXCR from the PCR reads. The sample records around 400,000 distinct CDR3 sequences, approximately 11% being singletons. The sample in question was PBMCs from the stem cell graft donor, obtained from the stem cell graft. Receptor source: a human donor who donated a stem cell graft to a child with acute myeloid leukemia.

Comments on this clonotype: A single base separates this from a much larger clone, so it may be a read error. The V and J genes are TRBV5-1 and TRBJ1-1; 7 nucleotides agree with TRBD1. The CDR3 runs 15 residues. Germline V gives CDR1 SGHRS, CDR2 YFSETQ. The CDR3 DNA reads TGCGCCAGCAGCCAGAAGACAGGGAAGAACAATGAAGCTTTCTTT. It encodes CASSQKTGKNNEAFF.

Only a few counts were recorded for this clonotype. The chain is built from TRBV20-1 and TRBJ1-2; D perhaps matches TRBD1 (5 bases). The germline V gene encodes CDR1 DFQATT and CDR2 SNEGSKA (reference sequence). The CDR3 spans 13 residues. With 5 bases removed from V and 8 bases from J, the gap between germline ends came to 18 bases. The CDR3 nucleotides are TGCAGTGCTCCCTACGGGGGAGCGGAAGGCTACACCTTC. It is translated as CSAPYGGAEGYTF.

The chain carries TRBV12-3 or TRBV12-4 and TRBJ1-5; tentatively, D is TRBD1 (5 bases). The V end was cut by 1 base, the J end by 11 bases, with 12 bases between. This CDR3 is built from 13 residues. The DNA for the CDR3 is TGTGCCAGCAGTTTAGTGGGACCGGCAGCCCAGCATTTT. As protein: CASSLVGPAAQHF.

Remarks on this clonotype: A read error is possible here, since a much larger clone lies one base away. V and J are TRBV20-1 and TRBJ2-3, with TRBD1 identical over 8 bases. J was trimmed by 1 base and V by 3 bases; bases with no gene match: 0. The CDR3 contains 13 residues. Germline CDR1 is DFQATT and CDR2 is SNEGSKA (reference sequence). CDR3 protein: CSARTGGTDTQYF. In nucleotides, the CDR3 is TGCAGTGCTAGGACAGGGGGCACAGATACGCAGTATTTT.

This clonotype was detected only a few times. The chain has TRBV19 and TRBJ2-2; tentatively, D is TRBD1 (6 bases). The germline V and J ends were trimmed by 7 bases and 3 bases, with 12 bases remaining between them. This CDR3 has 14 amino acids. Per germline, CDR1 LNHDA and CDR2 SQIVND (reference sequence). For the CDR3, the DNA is TGTGCCAGTACCACAGGGTTTGACACCGGGGAGCTGTTTTTT. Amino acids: CASTTGFDTGELFF.

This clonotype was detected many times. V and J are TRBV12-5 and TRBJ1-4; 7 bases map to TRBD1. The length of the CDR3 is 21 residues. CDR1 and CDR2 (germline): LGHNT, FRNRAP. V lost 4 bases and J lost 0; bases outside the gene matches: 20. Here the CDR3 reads CASGSGLTGAGITATNEKLFF. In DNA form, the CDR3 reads TGTGCTAGTGGTTCTGGACTAACAGGGGCCGGGATTACGGCAACTAATGAAAAACTGTTTTTT.

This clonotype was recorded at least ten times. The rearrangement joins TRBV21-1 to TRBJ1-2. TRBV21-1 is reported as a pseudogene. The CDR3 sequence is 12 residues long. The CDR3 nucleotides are TGTGCCAGCAGCAAAGCGAAGGGTGGCTACACCTTC. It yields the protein CASSKAKGGYTF.

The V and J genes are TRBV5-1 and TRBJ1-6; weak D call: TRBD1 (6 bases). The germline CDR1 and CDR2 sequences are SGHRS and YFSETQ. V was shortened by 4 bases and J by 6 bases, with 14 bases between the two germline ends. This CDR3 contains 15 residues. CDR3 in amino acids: CASSVQGFPNSPLHF. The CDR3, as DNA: TGCGCCAGCAGCGTACAGGGTTTCCCTAATTCACCCCTCCACTTT.

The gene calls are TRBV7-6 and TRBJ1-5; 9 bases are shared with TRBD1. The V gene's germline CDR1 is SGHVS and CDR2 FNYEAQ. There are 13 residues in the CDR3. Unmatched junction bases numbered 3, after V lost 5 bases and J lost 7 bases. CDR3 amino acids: CASSVTGGQPQHF. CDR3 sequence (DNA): TGTGCCAGCAGCGTTACAGGGGGCCAGCCCCAGCATTTT.

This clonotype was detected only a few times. The CDR3 DNA follows: TGTGCCAGCAGTTACTCAGGGTTGTCCGGGGAGCTGTTTTTT. Translated: CASSYSGLSGELFF. The genes are TRBV6-5 and TRBJ2-2; D is uncertain. Between the trimmed V and J ends, which lost 0 bases and 6 bases, there was a span of 8 bases. Germline lookup yields CDR1 MNHEY and CDR2 SVGAGI. The CDR3 sequence is 14 residues long.

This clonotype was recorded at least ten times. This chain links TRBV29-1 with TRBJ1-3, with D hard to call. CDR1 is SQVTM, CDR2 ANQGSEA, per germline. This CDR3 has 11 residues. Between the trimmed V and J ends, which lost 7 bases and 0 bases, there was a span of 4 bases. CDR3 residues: CSAFSGNTIYF. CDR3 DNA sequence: TGCAGCGCTTTCTCTGGAAACACCATATATTTT. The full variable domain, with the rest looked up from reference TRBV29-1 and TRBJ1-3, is SAVISQKPSRDICQRGTSLTIQCQVDSQVTMMFWYRQQPGQSLTLIATANQGSEATYESGFVIDKFPISRPNLTFSTLTVSNMSPEDSSIYLCSAFSGNTIYFGEGSWLTVV.

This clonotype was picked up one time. The CDR3 region is CAWSGETVSSGNTIYF. CDR3 DNA sequence: TGTGCCTGGAGCGGAGAGACAGTCAGCTCTGGAAACACCATATATTTT. The chain recombines TRBV30 with TRBJ1-3; weak D call: TRBD1 (5 bases). The CDR3 contains 16 residues. The germline V and J ends were trimmed by 3 bases and 0 bases, with 15 bases remaining between them. CDR1 is GTSNPN and CDR2 is SVGIG in the germline V gene (reference sequence). The whole variable domain, remainder taken from reference TRBV30 and TRBJ1-3, is SQTIHQWPATLVQPVGSPLSLECTVEGTSNPNLYWYRQAAGRGLQLLFYSVGIGQISSEVPQNLSASRPQDRQFILSSKKLLLSDSGFYLCAWSGETVSSGNTIYFGEGSWLTVV.

The chain's CDR3 is CASSLSTGGETQYF. The CDR3 coding sequence is TGTGCCAGCAGCCTAAGTACAGGGGGAGAGACCCAGTACTTC. The rearrangement joins TRBV11-2 to TRBJ2-5; 8 bases are shared with TRBD1. J was trimmed by 4 bases and V by 5 bases; bases with no gene match: 6. This CDR3 region has 14 residues. In germline, CDR1 is SGHAT, CDR2 FQNNGV.

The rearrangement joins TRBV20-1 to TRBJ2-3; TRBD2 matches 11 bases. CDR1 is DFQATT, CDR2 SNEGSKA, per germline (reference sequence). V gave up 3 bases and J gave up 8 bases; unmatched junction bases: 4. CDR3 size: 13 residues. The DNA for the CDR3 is TGCAGTGCTAGTAGGGGACTAGCGGTTACGCAGTATTTT. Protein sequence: CSASRGLAVTQYF.

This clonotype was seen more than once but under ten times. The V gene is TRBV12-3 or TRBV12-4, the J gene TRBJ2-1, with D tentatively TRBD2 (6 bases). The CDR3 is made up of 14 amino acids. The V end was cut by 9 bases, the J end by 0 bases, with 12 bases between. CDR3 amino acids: CASRAGNSYNEQFF. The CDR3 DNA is TGTGCCAGTCGAGCGGGTAACTCCTACAATGAGCAGTTCTTC.

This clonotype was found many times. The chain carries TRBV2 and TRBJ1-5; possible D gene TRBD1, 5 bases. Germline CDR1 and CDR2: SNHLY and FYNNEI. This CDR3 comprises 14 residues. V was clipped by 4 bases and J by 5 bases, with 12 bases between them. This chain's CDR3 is CASSGLTGDQPQHF. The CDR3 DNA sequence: TGTGCCAGCAGTGGGTTAACAGGCGATCAGCCCCAGCATTTT.

The CDR3 region has the DNA TGCGCCAGCAGCTCCACGTCGGCGGGCACAGATACGCAGTATTTT. Its protein product is CASSSTSAGTDTQYF. The chain links TRBV5-1 to TRBJ2-3; D uncertain. The CDR3 has 15 amino acids. V lost 3 bases to trimming and J lost 1 base, with 12 bases between them. CDR1 is SGHRS, CDR2 YFSETQ, per germline.

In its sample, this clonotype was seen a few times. The DNA for the CDR3 is TGTGCCAGCAGTTTACTAGCGGGGGGGCTTATCACCGGGGAGCTGTTTTTT. Amino acids: CASSLLAGGLITGELFF. The V call is TRBV6-5, the J call TRBJ2-2, with TRBD2 matching 13 bases. The CDR3 covers 17 residues. Germline CDR1 reads MNHEY; CDR2 reads SVGAGI. J gave up 4 bases and V 4 bases, and 6 bases lay outside the gene matches.

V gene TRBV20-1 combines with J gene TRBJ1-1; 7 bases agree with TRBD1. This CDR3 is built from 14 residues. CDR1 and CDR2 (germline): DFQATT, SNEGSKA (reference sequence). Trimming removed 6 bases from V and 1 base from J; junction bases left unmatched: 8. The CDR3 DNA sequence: TGCAGTGCAAAAAAGGGGGCAGGGAACACTGAAGCTTTCTTT. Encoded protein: CSAKKGAGNTEAFF.

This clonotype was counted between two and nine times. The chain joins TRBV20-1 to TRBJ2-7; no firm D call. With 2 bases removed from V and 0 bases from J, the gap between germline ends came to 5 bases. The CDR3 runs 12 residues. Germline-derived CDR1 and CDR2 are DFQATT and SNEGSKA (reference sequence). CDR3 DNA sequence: TGCAGTGCTAGACAGGACTCCTACGAGCAGTACTTC. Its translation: CSARQDSYEQYF.

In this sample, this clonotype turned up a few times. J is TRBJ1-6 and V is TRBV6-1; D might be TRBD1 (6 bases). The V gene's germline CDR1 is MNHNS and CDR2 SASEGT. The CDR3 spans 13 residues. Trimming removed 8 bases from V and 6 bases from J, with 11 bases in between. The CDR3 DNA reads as TGTGCCAGCTTCCGGACAGCTAATTCACCCCTCCACTTT. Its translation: CASFRTANSPLHF.

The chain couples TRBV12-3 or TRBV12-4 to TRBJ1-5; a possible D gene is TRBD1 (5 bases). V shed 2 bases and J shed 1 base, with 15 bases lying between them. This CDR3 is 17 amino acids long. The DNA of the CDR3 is TGTGCCAGCAGTTTAACGTCAGGAGGGACGAGCAATCAGCCCCAGCATTTT. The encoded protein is CASSLTSGGTSNQPQHF.

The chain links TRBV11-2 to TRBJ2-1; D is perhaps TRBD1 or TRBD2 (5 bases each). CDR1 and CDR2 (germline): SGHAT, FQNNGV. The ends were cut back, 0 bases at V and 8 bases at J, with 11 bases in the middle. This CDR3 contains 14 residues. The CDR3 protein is CASSLDRVGDEQFF. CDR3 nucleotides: TGTGCCAGCAGCTTAGATCGAGTGGGGGATGAGCAGTTCTTC.

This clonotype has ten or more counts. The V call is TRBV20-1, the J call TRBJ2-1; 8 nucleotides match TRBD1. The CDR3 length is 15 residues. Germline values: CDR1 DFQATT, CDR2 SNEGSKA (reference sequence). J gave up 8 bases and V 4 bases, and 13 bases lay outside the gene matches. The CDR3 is CSATDREQPLDEQFF. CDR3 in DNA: TGCAGTGCTACGGACAGGGAGCAGCCTTTGGATGAGCAGTTCTTC.

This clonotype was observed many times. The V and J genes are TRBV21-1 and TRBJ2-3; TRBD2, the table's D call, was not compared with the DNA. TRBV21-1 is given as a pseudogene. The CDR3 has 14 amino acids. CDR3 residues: CASSILAMIDTQYF. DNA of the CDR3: TGTGCCAGCAGCATACTAGCGATGATAGATACGCAGTATTTT.

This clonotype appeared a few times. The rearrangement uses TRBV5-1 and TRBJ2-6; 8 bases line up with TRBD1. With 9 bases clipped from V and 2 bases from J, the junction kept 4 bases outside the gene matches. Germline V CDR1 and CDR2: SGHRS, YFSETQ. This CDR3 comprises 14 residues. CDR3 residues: CATRTGTGANVLTF. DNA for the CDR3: TGCGCCACCAGGACAGGGACTGGGGCCAACGTCCTGACTTTC.

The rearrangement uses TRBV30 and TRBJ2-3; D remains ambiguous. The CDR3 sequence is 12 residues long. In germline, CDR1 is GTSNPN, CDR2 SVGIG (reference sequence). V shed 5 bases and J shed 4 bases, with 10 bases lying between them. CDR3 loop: CAWYPQSDTQYF. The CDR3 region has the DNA TGTGCCTGGTACCCCCAGTCAGATACGCAGTATTTT.

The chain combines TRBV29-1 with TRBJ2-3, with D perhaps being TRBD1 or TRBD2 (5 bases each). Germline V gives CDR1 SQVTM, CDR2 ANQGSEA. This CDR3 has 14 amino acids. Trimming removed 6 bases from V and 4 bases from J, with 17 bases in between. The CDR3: CSVQGLGAPDTQYF. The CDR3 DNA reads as TGCAGCGTGCAGGGTCTCGGGGCGCCAGATACGCAGTATTTT.

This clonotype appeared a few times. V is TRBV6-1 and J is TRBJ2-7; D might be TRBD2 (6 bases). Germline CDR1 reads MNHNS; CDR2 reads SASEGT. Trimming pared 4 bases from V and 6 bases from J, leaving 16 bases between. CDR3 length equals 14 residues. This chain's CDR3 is CASSAPAGRGEQYF. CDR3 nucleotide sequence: TGTGCCAGCAGTGCCCCGGCGGGGCGCGGCGAGCAGTACTTC.

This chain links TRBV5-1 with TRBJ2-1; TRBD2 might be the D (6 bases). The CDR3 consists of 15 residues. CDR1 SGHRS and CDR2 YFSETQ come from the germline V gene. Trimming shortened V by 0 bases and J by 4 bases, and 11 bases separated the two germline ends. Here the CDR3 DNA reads TGCGCCAGCAGCTTGGCCACGGGACTTTACAATGAGCAGTTCTTC. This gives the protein CASSLATGLYNEQFF.

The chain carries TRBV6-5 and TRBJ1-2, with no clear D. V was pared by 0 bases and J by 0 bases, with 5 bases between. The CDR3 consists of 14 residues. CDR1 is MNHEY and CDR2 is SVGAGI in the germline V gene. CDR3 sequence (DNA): TGTGCCAGCAGTTACTCCTTGGCTAACTATGGCTACACCTTC. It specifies CASSYSLANYGYTF.

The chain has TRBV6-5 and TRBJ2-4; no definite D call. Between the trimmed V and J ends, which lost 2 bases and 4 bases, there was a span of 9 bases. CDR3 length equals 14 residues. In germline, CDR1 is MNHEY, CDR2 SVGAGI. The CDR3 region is CASSYGDSKNIQYF. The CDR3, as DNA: TGTGCCAGCAGTTACGGGGATTCAAAAAACATTCAGTACTTC.